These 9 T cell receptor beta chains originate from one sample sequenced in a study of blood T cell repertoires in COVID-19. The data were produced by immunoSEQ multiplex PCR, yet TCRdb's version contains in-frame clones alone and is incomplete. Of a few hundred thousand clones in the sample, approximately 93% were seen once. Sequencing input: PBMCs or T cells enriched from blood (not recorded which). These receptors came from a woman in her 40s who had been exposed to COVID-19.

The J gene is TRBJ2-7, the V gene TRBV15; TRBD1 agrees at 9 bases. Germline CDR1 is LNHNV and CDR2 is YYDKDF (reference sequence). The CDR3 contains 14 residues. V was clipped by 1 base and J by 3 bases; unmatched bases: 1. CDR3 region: CATSRGGQGYEQYF. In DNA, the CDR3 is TGTGCCACCAGCAGAGGGGGACAGGGCTACGAGCAGTACTTC. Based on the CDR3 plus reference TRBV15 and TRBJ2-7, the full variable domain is DAMVIQNPRYQVTQFGKPVTLSCSQTLNHNVMYWYQQKSSQAPKLLFHYYDKDFNNEADTPDNFQSRRPNTSFCFLDIRSPGLGDTAMYLCATSRGGQGYEQYFGPGTRLTVT.

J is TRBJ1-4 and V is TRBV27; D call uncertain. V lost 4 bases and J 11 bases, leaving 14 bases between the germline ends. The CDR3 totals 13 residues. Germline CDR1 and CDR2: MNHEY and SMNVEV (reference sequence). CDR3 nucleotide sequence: TGTGCCAGCAGTTCGTCCATAGGGAGCAAACTGTTTTTT. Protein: CASSSSIGSKLFF.

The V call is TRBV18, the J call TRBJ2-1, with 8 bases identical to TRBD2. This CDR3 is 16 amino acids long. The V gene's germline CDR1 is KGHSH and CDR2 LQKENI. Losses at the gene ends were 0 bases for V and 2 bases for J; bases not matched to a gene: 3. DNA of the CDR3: TGTGCCAGCTCACCACCGGCGGGGGGAACCTACAATGAGCAGTTCTTC. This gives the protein CASSPPAGGTYNEQFF.

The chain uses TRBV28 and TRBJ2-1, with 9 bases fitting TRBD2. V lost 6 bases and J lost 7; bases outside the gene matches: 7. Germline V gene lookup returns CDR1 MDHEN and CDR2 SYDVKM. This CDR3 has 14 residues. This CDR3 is CASRGAGGWNEQFF. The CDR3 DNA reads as TGTGCCAGCAGAGGGGCGGGAGGGTGGAATGAGCAGTTCTTC.

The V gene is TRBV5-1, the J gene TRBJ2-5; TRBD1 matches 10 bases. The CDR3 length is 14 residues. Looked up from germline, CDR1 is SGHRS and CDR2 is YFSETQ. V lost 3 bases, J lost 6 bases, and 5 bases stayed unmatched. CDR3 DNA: TGCGCCAGCAGCTCGACAGGGGGCGAGAAGACCCAGTACTTC. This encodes CASSSTGGEKTQYF.

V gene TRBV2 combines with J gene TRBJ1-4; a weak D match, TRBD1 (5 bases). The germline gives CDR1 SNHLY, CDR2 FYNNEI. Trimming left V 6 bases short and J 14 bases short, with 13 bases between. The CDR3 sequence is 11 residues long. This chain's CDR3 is CASREQAALFF. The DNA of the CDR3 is TGTGCCAGCAGGGAACAGGCCGCGCTGTTTTTT.

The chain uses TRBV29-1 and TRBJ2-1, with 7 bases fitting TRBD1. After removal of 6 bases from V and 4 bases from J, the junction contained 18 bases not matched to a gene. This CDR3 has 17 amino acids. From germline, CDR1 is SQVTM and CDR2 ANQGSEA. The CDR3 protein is CSVAGQVPANSYNEQFF. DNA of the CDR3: TGCAGCGTGGCCGGACAGGTCCCCGCTAATTCGTACAATGAGCAGTTCTTC.

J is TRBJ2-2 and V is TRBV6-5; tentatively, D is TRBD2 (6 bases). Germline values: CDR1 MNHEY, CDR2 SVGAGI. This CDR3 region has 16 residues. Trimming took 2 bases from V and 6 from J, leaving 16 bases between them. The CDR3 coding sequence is TGTGCCAGCAGTTACCGATCCGGGACGGGGGCCGGGGAGCTGTTTTTT. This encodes CASSYRSGTGAGELFF.

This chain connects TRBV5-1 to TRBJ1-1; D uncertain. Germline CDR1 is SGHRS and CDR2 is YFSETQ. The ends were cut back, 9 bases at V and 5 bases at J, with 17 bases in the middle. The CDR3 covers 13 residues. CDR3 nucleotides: TGCGCCACTAGTAGTTTTGAACGAACTGAAGCTTTCTTT. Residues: CATSSFERTEAFF.